The next 29 T cell receptor beta chains were all read from a single sample in a study of memory CD4+ T cells and cytomegalovirus serostatus. Assay used: immunoSEQ multiplex PCR; TCRdb lists only in-frame clones, some missing. Here the sample spans some 95,000 clones, about four fifths being singletons. The sort gate was single viable CD3+CD4+CD8-CD45RO+ cells for memory CD4+ T cells. Specimen: memory CD4+ T cells from blood. These receptors were collected from an adult in good health and CMV-seropositive.

The chain recombines TRBV2 with TRBJ2-3, with a weak D call TRBD1 (6 bases). The CDR3 contains 14 residues. Germline V CDR1 and CDR2: SNHLY, FYNNEI. V shed 7 bases and J shed 0 bases, with 11 bases lying between them. The CDR3 reads CASKPGHSTDTQYF. CDR3 bases: TGTGCCAGCAAGCCGGGACATAGCACAGATACGCAGTATTTT.

The rearrangement joins TRBV7-2 to TRBJ1-2; tentatively, D is TRBD1 (5 bases). CDR1 SGHTA and CDR2 FQGNSA come from the germline V gene. Trimming took off 1 base at V and 7 bases at J, with 10 bases between the two ends. This CDR3 contains 13 residues. CDR3 region: CASSLGPGLGYTF. In DNA form, the CDR3 reads TGTGCCAGCAGCTTAGGCCCAGGGCTTGGCTACACCTTC.

V gene TRBV29-1 combines with J gene TRBJ2-2; 10 bases map to TRBD1. Germline loops: CDR1 SQVTM, CDR2 ANQGSEA. J was trimmed by 1 base and V by 7 bases; bases with no gene match: 12. This CDR3 contains 17 residues. For the CDR3, the DNA is TGCAGCGCCAAAGGGACAGGGGTACGGGGGAACACCGGGGAGCTGTTTTTT. Amino acids: CSAKGTGVRGNTGELFF.

Of note for this clone: This CDR3 is also generated by other DNA sequences in the sample. This chain links TRBV7-3 with TRBJ1-1; D is ambiguous. The ends were cut back, 2 bases at V and 0 bases at J, with 4 bases in the middle. Germline assignment: CDR1 SGHTA and CDR2 FQGTGA. This CDR3 region has 13 residues. The CDR3 region has the DNA TGTGCCAGCAGCTTACAGTTGAACACTGAAGCTTTCTTT. As protein: CASSLQLNTEAFF.

The genes are TRBV11-2 and TRBJ2-1, with D maybe TRBD2 (7 bases). Germline V gene data show CDR1 as SGHAT and CDR2 as FQNNGV. V was pared by 4 bases and J by 6 bases, with 10 bases between. CDR3 length equals 13 residues. CDR3: CASSWGGRNEQFF. The DNA for the CDR3 is TGTGCCAGCAGCTGGGGGGGGCGCAATGAGCAGTTCTTC.

This clone was seen a few times. J is TRBJ2-1 and V is TRBV6-5; a possible D gene is TRBD2 (5 bases). The germline CDR1 and CDR2 sequences are MNHEY and SVGAGI. V lost 10 bases and J 0 bases, leaving 13 bases between the germline ends. The CDR3 sequence is 14 residues long. CDR3 sequence reads: CATKRGSSYNEQFF. DNA for the CDR3: TGTGCCACCAAACGGGGAAGCTCCTACAATGAGCAGTTCTTC.

CDR3 residues: CASSLFKASGIIDTQYF. The DNA for the CDR3 is TGTGCCAGCAGCTTATTCAAGGCCAGCGGGATTATAGATACGCAGTATTTT. V and J are TRBV7-2 and TRBJ2-3; TRBD2 matches at 7 bases. The CDR3 is made up of 17 amino acids. The germline CDR1 and CDR2 sequences are SGHTA and FQGNSA. V gave up 2 bases and J gave up 5 bases; unmatched junction bases: 13. The entire variable domain, with the rest obtained from reference TRBV7-2 and TRBJ2-3, is as follows: GAGVSQSPSNKVTEKGKDVELRCDPISGHTALYWYRQSLGQGLEFLIYFQGNSAPDKSGLPSDRFSAERTGGSVSTLTIQRTQQEDSAVYLCASSLFKASGIIDTQYFGPGTRLTVL.

The chain carries TRBV5-1 and TRBJ2-1, with 9 bases matching TRBD2. Germline V gives CDR1 SGHRS, CDR2 YFSETQ. The ends lost 0 bases at V and 10 bases at J; junction bases unmatched: 8. The CDR3 loop spans 15 amino acids. CDR3 protein: CASSLEGTSFREQFF. The CDR3 DNA follows: TGCGCCAGCAGCTTGGAAGGGACTAGCTTCCGGGAGCAGTTCTTC.

The chain combines TRBV9 with TRBJ2-3; no definite D call. The CDR3 is 14 amino acids. CDR1 SGDLS and CDR2 YYNGEE come from the germline V gene. Trimming removed 2 bases from V and 3 bases from J, with 10 bases in between. This CDR3 reads CASSVFPTTDTQYF. The CDR3 DNA reads as TGTGCCAGCAGCGTTTTTCCCACTACAGATACGCAGTATTTT.

This chain links TRBV7-2 with TRBJ1-5; D uncertain. Germline V gene sequence: CDR1 SGHTA, CDR2 FQGNSA. The CDR3 consists of 15 residues. The V end lost 5 bases, the J end lost 6 bases, and 17 bases lay between the germline ends. CDR3 protein: CASSPVPLVGQPQHF. In DNA form, the CDR3 reads TGTGCCAGCAGCCCCGTCCCCCTTGTTGGTCAGCCCCAGCATTTT. The variable domain in full, completed from reference TRBV7-2 and TRBJ1-5, reads GAGVSQSPSNKVTEKGKDVELRCDPISGHTALYWYRQSLGQGLEFLIYFQGNSAPDKSGLPSDRFSAERTGGSVSTLTIQRTQQEDSAVYLCASSPVPLVGQPQHFGDGTRLSIL.

This clone was counted a few times. The CDR3 reads CASSLTGTYEQYF. CDR3 nucleotides: TGTGCCAGCAGCTTGACAGGCACCTACGAGCAGTACTTC. The chain recombines TRBV13 with TRBJ2-7; tentatively, D is TRBD1 (6 bases). Trimming shortened V by 3 bases and J by 2 bases, and 8 bases separated the two germline ends. Germline lookup yields CDR1 PRHDT and CDR2 FYEKMQ (reference sequence). The CDR3 length is 13 residues.

The rearrangement joins TRBV29-1 to TRBJ2-7; TRBD1 agrees at 11 bases. V shed 5 bases and J 6 bases; nucleotides not matched to a gene: 9. The germline CDR1 and CDR2 sequences are SQVTM and ANQGSEA. CDR3 size: 14 residues. CDR3 nucleotide sequence: TGCAGCGTTTCCGGACAGGGGGCATCTGGCGAGCAGTACTTC. This codes for CSVSGQGASGEQYF.

J is TRBJ2-2 and V is TRBV9; D is uncertain. CDR1 SGDLS and CDR2 YYNGEE come from the germline V gene. The CDR3 loop spans 14 amino acids. V was clipped by 1 base and J by 4 bases, with 8 bases between them. CDR3 residues: CASSVMATTGELFF. Here the CDR3 DNA reads TGTGCCAGCAGCGTAATGGCCACCACCGGGGAGCTGTTTTTT.

This chain joins TRBV7-3 and TRBJ2-1; tentative D call: TRBD2 (6 bases). The ends were cut back, 5 bases at V and 12 bases at J, with 14 bases in the middle. The CDR3 length is 12 residues. Germline V gene sequence: CDR1 SGHTA, CDR2 FQGTGA. In DNA, the CDR3 is TGTGCCAGCAGCGGCGGGGCGTCTGGGCAGTTCTTC. Encoded protein: CASSGGASGQFF.

V and J are TRBV18 and TRBJ2-1; 9 positions agree with TRBD2. The J segment lost 1 base and the V segment lost 1 base, leaving 8 bases of the junction unmatched. CDR3 length: 18 residues. Germline CDR1 is KGHSH and CDR2 is LQKENI. The CDR3 protein is CASSPREASGTSYNEQFF. CDR3 bases: TGTGCCAGCTCACCACGTGAAGCTAGCGGGACATCCTACAATGAGCAGTTCTTC.

This clone was recorded once. This CDR3 reads CSGIQGTITDTQYF. In DNA, the CDR3 is TGCAGCGGAATACAGGGGACGATCACAGATACGCAGTATTTT. The rearrangement joins TRBV29-1 to TRBJ2-3, with 7 bases aligning to TRBD1. The CDR3 totals 14 residues. Germline CDR1 reads SQVTM; CDR2 reads ANQGSEA. V shed 7 bases and J 2 bases; nucleotides not matched to a gene: 9.

The V and J genes are TRBV5-4 and TRBJ2-5, with D perhaps TRBD2 (5 bases). Trimming shortened V by 0 bases and J by 2 bases, and 11 bases separated the two germline ends. The germline V gene encodes CDR1 SGHNT and CDR2 YYREEE (reference sequence). The CDR3 sequence is 15 residues long. The CDR3 is CASSLGGPGQETQYF. CDR3 bases: TGTGCCAGCAGCTTGGGAGGGCCGGGGCAAGAGACCCAGTACTTC.

The chain uses TRBV7-2 and TRBJ2-7, with unresolved D. The CDR3 sequence is 12 residues long. Trimming pared 3 bases from V and 4 bases from J, leaving 7 bases between. The germline V gene encodes CDR1 SGHTA and CDR2 FQGNSA. The CDR3 DNA is TGTGCCAGCAGCTTCCCACTTTACGAGCAGTACTTC. As protein: CASSFPLYEQYF.

V gene TRBV6-6 combines with J gene TRBJ1-5; TRBD1 matches at 8 bases. J was trimmed by 7 bases and V by 2 bases; bases with no gene match: 10. Germline values: CDR1 MNHNY, CDR2 SVGAGI (reference sequence). The CDR3 extends over 16 amino acids. CDR3 loop: CASSYTGQGNSQPQHF. CDR3 nucleotide sequence: TGTGCCAGCAGTTACACTGGACAGGGCAATTCACAGCCCCAGCATTTT.

This chain connects TRBV5-6 to TRBJ2-7, with D possibly matching TRBD1 (7 bases). Germline loops: CDR1 SGHDT, CDR2 YYEEEE. The V and J ends lost 0 bases and 3 bases respectively, with 22 bases between them. The CDR3 sequence is 18 residues long. In DNA form, the CDR3 reads TGTGCCAGCAGCTTGGCCGAGGGGGCGGGATATCCCTTCTACGAGCAGTACTTC. Protein sequence: CASSLAEGAGYPFYEQYF.

The rearrangement joins TRBV7-8 to TRBJ2-7, with 14 bases identical to TRBD2. From germline, CDR1 is SGHVS and CDR2 FQNEAQ. With V trimmed by 1 base and J by 6 bases, 8 bases remained unmatched. The CDR3 is 17 residues long. The CDR3 here is CASSLGGTSGRSGEQYF. CDR3 DNA: TGTGCCAGCAGCTTAGGGGGGACTAGCGGGAGATCCGGCGAGCAGTACTTC.

Only a few counts were recorded for this clone. V usage is TRBV7-9 and J usage is TRBJ2-1; D is ambiguous. The V gene's germline CDR1 is SEHNR and CDR2 FQNEAQ (reference sequence). V dropped 5 bases and J dropped 7 bases, with 6 bases sitting between them. The CDR3 loop spans 11 amino acids. CDR3 in amino acids: CASSRANEQFF. In nucleotides, the CDR3 is TGTGCCAGCAGCAGGGCGAATGAGCAGTTCTTC.

CDR3 sequence reads: CASSTAGSSYEQYF. The CDR3 nucleotides are TGTGCCAGTAGTACAGCGGGAAGTAGCTACGAGCAGTACTTC. The chain links TRBV19 to TRBJ2-7; 7 bases line up with TRBD2. V gave up 4 bases and J gave up 3 bases; unmatched junction bases: 6. Germline-derived CDR1 and CDR2 are LNHDA and SQIVND (reference sequence). CDR3 length: 14 residues.

The V and J genes are TRBV6-6 and TRBJ1-5; a possible D gene is TRBD1 (5 bases). V lost 6 bases and J 0 bases, leaving 12 bases between the germline ends. The germline V gene encodes CDR1 MNHNY and CDR2 SVGAGI (reference sequence). This CDR3 spans 15 amino acids. CDR3 sequence reads: CASSPGRGSNQPQHF. CDR3 nucleotides: TGTGCCAGCAGCCCCGGGAGGGGTAGCAATCAGCCCCAGCATTTT.

The V and J genes are TRBV29-1 and TRBJ2-6; D may be TRBD2 (6 bases). The V end was cut by 1 base, the J end by 1 base, with 8 bases between. Germline lookup yields CDR1 SQVTM and CDR2 ANQGSEA. This CDR3 has 15 amino acids. For the CDR3, the DNA is TGCAGCGTTGAAGCGGGGGAGTCTGGGGCCAACGTCCTGACTTTC. Amino acids: CSVEAGESGANVLTF.

This chain joins TRBV5-1 and TRBJ2-2; tentative D call: TRBD2 (6 bases). V shed 4 bases and J shed 0 bases, with 10 bases lying between them. The CDR3 is 15 amino acids. Per germline, CDR1 SGHRS and CDR2 YFSETQ. DNA of the CDR3: TGCGCCAGCAGCCGGGACTGGTCGAACACCGGGGAGCTGTTTTTT. Translating it yields CASSRDWSNTGELFF.

The chain employs TRBV13 and TRBJ1-4; 7 bases line up with TRBD1. The CDR3 has 13 residues. CDR1 and CDR2 from the germline V gene are PRHDT and FYEKMQ (reference sequence). V lost 8 bases and J lost 8; bases outside the gene matches: 8. The CDR3 DNA reads as TGTGCCAGCCAAAACAGGGGCAGGGAAAAACTGTTTTTT. Its translation is CASQNRGREKLFF.

This clone was seen only a few times. The CDR3 sequence is CASNGGQNYGYTF. CDR3 nucleotides: TGTGCCAGTAACGGGGGCCAGAACTATGGCTACACCTTC. The rearrangement joins TRBV19 to TRBJ1-2, with D maybe TRBD1 (6 bases). Trimming took off 7 bases at V and 2 bases at J, with 11 bases between the two ends. Germline CDR1 and CDR2: LNHDA and SQIVND (reference sequence). The CDR3 is 13 amino acids.

V is TRBV6-1 and J is TRBJ2-7; 7 nucleotides match TRBD1. Germline CDR1 and CDR2: MNHNS and SASEGT. This CDR3 has 14 residues. With V trimmed by 10 bases and J by 1 base, 10 bases remained unmatched. CDR3 bases: TGTGCCACCTTTATAGGGACAGCGTCCTACGAGCAGTACTTC. It specifies CATFIGTASYEQYF.